The 17 T cell receptor beta chains listed next were all sequenced from one sample in a study of cytomegalovirus exposure and HLA in healthy donors. In the PCR, 60 Vbeta and 13 Jbeta primers were used. This table comes from immunoSEQ multiplex PCR, and its TCRdb copy is limited to in-frame clones, with some not included. This sample has about 140,000 clones, with 60% to 85% found just once. Sequencing used PBMCs. These receptors were obtained from a man between 18 and 35 years old in good health and CMV-seronegative.

V usage is TRBV7-8 and J usage is TRBJ2-1; 12 bases map to TRBD2. The CDR3 totals 15 residues. Germline V gene data show CDR1 as SGHVS and CDR2 as FQNEAQ. The ends lost 4 bases at V and 12 bases at J; junction bases unmatched: 10. As DNA, the CDR3 is TGTGCCAGCAGCTCCCCTAGCGGGGGGGCCGTCGGGCAGTTCTTC. It translates to CASSSPSGGAVGQFF.

This clone was observed many times. The rearrangement uses TRBV6-1 and TRBJ1-1; no clear D gene. The V and J ends lost 3 bases and 2 bases respectively, with 13 bases between them. Germline V CDR1 and CDR2: MNHNS, SASEGT. This CDR3 spans 15 amino acids. The CDR3 protein is CASSDLGSTNTEAFF. CDR3 bases: TGTGCCAGCAGTGATCTGGGGAGCACAAACACTGAAGCTTTCTTT.

The chain employs TRBV9 and TRBJ2-3; 7 bases are a match to TRBD1. Germline-derived CDR1 and CDR2 are SGDLS and YYNGEE. The CDR3 has 16 amino acids. V was pared by 3 bases and J by 3 bases, with 10 bases of the junction left unmatched. The CDR3 nucleotides are TGTGCCAGCAGCGCCGAAGCCGGGACAGTTACAGATACGCAGTATTTT. It codes for CASSAEAGTVTDTQYF.

The rearrangement uses TRBV7-9 and TRBJ1-6; a possible D gene is TRBD1 (5 bases). The CDR3 runs 14 residues. Trimming stripped 6 bases from V and 5 bases from J, with 11 bases between. Per the germline V gene, CDR1 is SEHNR and CDR2 is FQNEAQ (reference sequence). DNA of the CDR3: TGTGCCAGCAGGTACCAGGGCGATAATTCACCCCTCCACTTT. Translating gives CASRYQGDNSPLHF. The complete variable domain, with remaining parts taken from reference TRBV7-9 and TRBJ1-6, reads DTGVSQNPRHKITKRGQNVTFRCDPISEHNRLYWYRQTLGQGPEFLTYFQNEAQLEKSRLLSDRFSAERPKGSFSTLEIQRTEQGDSAMYLCASRYQGDNSPLHFGNGTRLTVT.

The chain has TRBV4-2 and TRBJ2-2; possible D gene TRBD2, 6 bases. Trimming cost V 4 bases and J 0 bases, with 18 bases left between them. This CDR3 region has 18 residues. Looked up from germline, CDR1 is LGHNA and CDR2 is YNFKEQ. DNA for the CDR3: TGTGCCAGCAGCCCATCTCCCCGGGAGTACGCGAACACCGGGGAGCTGTTTTTT. It is translated as CASSPSPREYANTGELFF.

The chain joins TRBV7-9 to TRBJ2-3; maybe TRBD2 (5 bases). Trimming shortened V by 1 base and J by 2 bases, and 13 bases separated the two germline ends. The CDR3 length is 16 residues. Looked up from germline, CDR1 is SEHNR and CDR2 is FQNEAQ (reference sequence). CDR3 region: CASSLEGMGATDTQYF. The DNA of the CDR3 is TGTGCCAGCAGCTTAGAAGGCATGGGAGCCACAGATACGCAGTATTTT.

The chain recombines TRBV7-9 with TRBJ1-1, with D unclear. This CDR3 comprises 13 residues. Germline-derived CDR1 and CDR2 are SEHNR and FQNEAQ (reference sequence). The V gene lost 1 base and the J gene lost 4 bases, with 7 bases spanning the gap. Here the CDR3 DNA reads TGTGCCAGCAGCTTAGGTTCTCTCACTGAAGCTTTCTTT. Protein sequence: CASSLGSLTEAFF.

This chain links TRBV5-6 with TRBJ2-1, with D possibly TRBD2 on 6 matching bases. This CDR3 is built from 18 residues. V was clipped by 4 bases and J by 1 base, with 21 bases between them. Germline assignment: CDR1 SGHDT and CDR2 YYEEEE. The chain's CDR3 is CASSPLPGVTFSYNEQFF. CDR3 bases: TGTGCCAGCAGCCCTCTTCCGGGGGTAACTTTTTCCTACAATGAGCAGTTCTTC.

CDR3 in amino acids: CASSLALAVQETQYF. The CDR3 coding sequence is TGCGCCAGCAGCTTGGCCTTGGCGGTCCAAGAGACCCAGTACTTC. The chain uses TRBV5-1 and TRBJ2-5; D remains ambiguous. Germline loops: CDR1 SGHRS, CDR2 YFSETQ. The germline V and J ends were trimmed by 0 bases and 1 base, with 10 bases remaining between them. The CDR3 consists of 15 residues.

The chain has TRBV7-9 and TRBJ2-7; TRBD1 is a possible D gene (5 bases). The CDR3 covers 14 residues. V lost 6 bases, J lost 9 bases, and 21 bases lay in between. Germline V gives CDR1 SEHNR, CDR2 FQNEAQ (reference sequence). The chain's CDR3 is CASRQDGAPGAQYF. The CDR3 DNA sequence: TGTGCCAGCAGACAGGACGGCGCTCCCGGAGCGCAGTACTTC.

V usage is TRBV7-2 and J usage is TRBJ2-5, with a tentative D call TRBD1 (6 bases). The DNA end favors TRBJ2-7, so the J call may be wrong. This CDR3 spans 16 amino acids. Germline CDR1 reads SGHTA; CDR2 reads FQGNSA. CDR3 loop: CASSTYTGKGSYEQYF. In DNA form, the CDR3 reads TGTGCCAGCAGCACCTATACAGGGAAAGGCTCCTACGAGCAGTACTTC.

The rearrangement joins TRBV28 to TRBJ2-5, with D possibly matching TRBD1 (7 bases). The CDR3 is 12 amino acids. Germline CDR1 is MDHEN and CDR2 is SYDVKM. Between the trimmed V and J ends, which lost 6 bases and 4 bases, there was a span of 9 bases. The CDR3 is CASSQGGETQYF. For the CDR3, the DNA is TGTGCCAGCAGCCAGGGGGGAGAGACCCAGTACTTC.

In its sample, this clone was seen a few times. CDR3 coding DNA: TGCGCCAGCAGTAACCGGGACAGGGGAGCCGAGCAGTACTTC. As protein: CASSNRDRGAEQYF. The genes are TRBV5-1 and TRBJ2-7; 10 nucleotides agree with TRBD1. The CDR3 runs 14 residues. Trimming at V came to 5 bases and at J to 6 bases, leaving 8 bases not matched to a gene. CDR1 and CDR2 from the germline V gene are SGHRS and YFSETQ.

This clone was seen only once. The chain links TRBV16 to TRBJ1-5, with a possible D match to TRBD1 (5 bases). From germline, CDR1 is KGHSY and CDR2 FQNENV. The V end was cut by 0 bases, the J end by 6 bases, with 15 bases between. The CDR3 spans 16 residues. CDR3 amino acids: CASSQSVAGGTQPQHF. CDR3 nucleotide sequence: TGTGCCAGCAGCCAATCGGTGGCCGGGGGGACTCAGCCCCAGCATTTT.

The chain joins TRBV7-2 to TRBJ1-3; 12 bases match TRBD1. Per the germline V gene, CDR1 is SGHTA and CDR2 is FQGNSA. This CDR3 is built from 17 residues. With 4 bases clipped from V and 4 bases from J, the junction kept 8 bases outside the gene matches. CDR3 residues: CASSSGTGGALGNTIYF. The CDR3 DNA reads as TGTGCCAGCAGCTCCGGGACAGGGGGCGCGTTAGGAAACACCATATATTTT.

The rearrangement joins TRBV6-1 to TRBJ1-3; tentatively, D is TRBD1 (5 bases). V was trimmed by 4 bases and J by 0 bases, leaving 16 bases between them. The CDR3 contains 17 residues. CDR1 MNHNS and CDR2 SASEGT come from the germline V gene. CDR3 amino acids: CASSASRQWSSGNTIYF. The CDR3 DNA reads TGTGCCAGCAGTGCATCCCGACAGTGGAGCTCTGGAAACACCATATATTTT.

This chain connects TRBV7-6 to TRBJ2-7; 12 positions match TRBD1. V shed 6 bases and J 4 bases; nucleotides not matched to a gene: 7. Germline values: CDR1 SGHVS, CDR2 FNYEAQ. The CDR3 runs to 15 residues. The CDR3 spells CASRAGTGGRYEQYF. DNA of the CDR3: TGTGCCAGCAGGGCCGGGACAGGGGGCCGGTACGAGCAGTACTTC.